Here is one T cell receptor beta chain with its context. The antigen is not known. The CDR3 has 15 amino acids. V was clipped by 7 bases and J by 4 bases; unmatched bases: 12. In germline, CDR1 is SNHLY, CDR2 FYNNEI. Via MiXCR, TCRdb re-called the 5' RACE reads, giving one row per CDR3 protein. Seen here are approximately 300,000 distinct CDR3 sequences, 15% to 20% observed once, and the top ten hold roughly 20%. The data were obtained in a study of T-cell memory formation after mild COVID-19. Study-wide points: Contracting CD8+ clones were enriched in EMRA, CD4+ mainly in CM and EM.

The gene calls are TRBV2 and TRBJ2-5; TRBD1 matches at 7 bases. The TCR comes from a man between 18 and 35 years old who had mild COVID-19 (a few samples of this study predate the infection). Cell type and time point are not known. What was sequenced was PBMCs or a T cell subset sorted from them (not recorded which). The CDR3, as DNA: TGTGCCAGCACCCTAGACGACAGGGTAGTAGAGACCCAGTACTTC. Protein: CASTLDDRVVETQYF.